Listed below are T cell receptor beta chains from one sample, sequenced in a study of T cell changes during pregnancy in multiple sclerosis. Libraries were prepared by immunoSEQ multiplex PCR; TCRdb keeps only in-frame clonotypes and omits some of them. The data show 65,000 to 85,000 clones, with approximately 95% seen just once and 0.99% held by the top ten. Sample: peripheral blood, taken in the second trimester of pregnancy. These receptors were collected from a female donor in good health, enrolled as a control in a pregnancy study. Each CDR3 is given with its conserved first and last residue.

j_call: TRBJ2-3
v_call: TRBV2
cdr3_aa: CASRMGTGGGRTDTQYF

j_call: TRBJ2-5
v_call: TRBV28
cdr3_aa: CASSKTDRVQETQYF

j_call: TRBJ2-1
v_call: TRBV5-1
cdr3_aa: CASSLGTRLNEQFF

j_call: TRBJ1-1
v_call: TRBV2
cdr3_aa: CASRKEKMNTEAFF

j_call: TRBJ2-7
v_call: TRBV7-9
cdr3_aa: CASSLGDRNNYEQYF

j_call: TRBJ2-7
v_call: TRBV4-2
cdr3_aa: CASSQDISSGATYEQYF

j_call: TRBJ2-7
v_call: TRBV6-1
cdr3_aa: CASSEMSDEQYF

j_call: TRBJ2-7
v_call: TRBV19
cdr3_aa: CASSPGTGNEQYF

j_call: TRBJ1-3
v_call: TRBV4-1
cdr3_aa: CASSQLKGQGGNTIYF

j_call: TRBJ2-6
v_call: TRBV10-3
cdr3_aa: CAISDPTGVGANVLTF

j_call: TRBJ2-3
v_call: TRBV28
cdr3_aa: CASSSSGRAMTQYF

j_call: TRBJ1-1
v_call: TRBV5-1
cdr3_aa: CASSPGEGSAEAFF

j_call: TRBJ2-3
v_call: TRBV5-1
cdr3_aa: CASSRTTGGEGDTQYF

j_call: TRBJ1-1
v_call: TRBV28
cdr3_aa: CASLGYGTEAFF

j_call: TRBJ2-7
v_call: TRBV6-1
cdr3_aa: CASSEWTREQYF

j_call: TRBJ2-1
v_call: TRBV4-2
cdr3_aa: CASSQGLSGIDEQFF

j_call: TRBJ2-1
v_call: TRBV6-1
cdr3_aa: CASSEVAGAGNEQFF

j_call: TRBJ2-5
v_call: TRBV4-2
cdr3_aa: CASSLGLAGGREETQYF

j_call: TRBJ1-5
v_call: TRBV19
cdr3_aa: CASSMFVRGGNQPQHF

j_call: TRBJ1-6
v_call: TRBV6-5
cdr3_aa: CASTVGTYNSPLHF

j_call: TRBJ1-5
v_call: TRBV7-8
cdr3_aa: CASSLEGVAQHF

j_call: TRBJ2-5
v_call: TRBV5-1
cdr3_aa: CASSRSRTDQETQYF

j_call: TRBJ1-1
v_call: TRBV19
cdr3_aa: CASLTAYHTEAFF

j_call: TRBJ2-1
v_call: TRBV6-1
cdr3_aa: CASSEGLAEGSEQFF

j_call: TRBJ2-2
v_call: TRBV7-9
cdr3_aa: CARGDRDNGELFF

j_call: TRBJ1-1
v_call: TRBV18
cdr3_aa: CASSPRDRIQNTEAFF

j_call: TRBJ1-4
v_call: TRBV18
cdr3_aa: CASSPGIFEKLFF

j_call: TRBJ1-5
v_call: TRBV5-1
cdr3_aa: CASSLAGSNQPQHF

j_call: TRBJ2-3
v_call: TRBV5-1
cdr3_aa: CASSRTGTSGTDTQYF

j_call: TRBJ2-7
v_call: TRBV19
cdr3_aa: CASSKGSGGYEQYF

j_call: TRBJ1-5
v_call: TRBV7-6
cdr3_aa: CASTVPRGSNQPQHF

j_call: TRBJ1-2
v_call: TRBV12-5
cdr3_aa: CASGLVRRGYSTGTLRTGYTF

j_call: TRBJ1-5
v_call: TRBV5-8
cdr3_aa: CASSSFNQPQHF

j_call: TRBJ2-6
v_call: TRBV28
cdr3_aa: CASSTGRSGANVLTF

j_call: TRBJ2-2
v_call: TRBV25-1
cdr3_aa: CASSDPNSGTTNTGELFF

j_call: TRBJ2-7
v_call: TRBV10-2
cdr3_aa: CASSVAGAPSYEQYF

j_call: TRBJ2-3
v_call: TRBV4-1
cdr3_aa: CASSQWWASGETSTDTQYF

j_call: TRBJ1-4
v_call: TRBV29-1
cdr3_aa: CSARTGVGEKLFF

j_call: TRBJ1-2
v_call: TRBV4-1
cdr3_aa: CASSQNQGYTNYGYTF

j_call: TRBJ2-7
v_call: TRBV15
cdr3_aa: CATSPIQGNYEQYF

j_call: TRBJ2-3
v_call: TRBV27
cdr3_aa: CASSFLAGGPGVDTQYF

j_call: TRBJ1-3
v_call: TRBV5-5
cdr3_aa: CASSLEYRAGNTIYF

j_call: TRBJ2-5
v_call: TRBV19
cdr3_aa: CASSIWFGQTQETQYF

j_call: TRBJ1-1
v_call: TRBV6-5
cdr3_aa: CASSYESNTEAFF

j_call: TRBJ2-5
v_call: TRBV28
cdr3_aa: CASSPGGAGVETQYF

j_call: TRBJ2-1
v_call: TRBV28
cdr3_aa: CASSLLRSSYNEQFF

j_call: TRBJ2-7
v_call: TRBV7-6
cdr3_aa: CASSLRQGYEQYF